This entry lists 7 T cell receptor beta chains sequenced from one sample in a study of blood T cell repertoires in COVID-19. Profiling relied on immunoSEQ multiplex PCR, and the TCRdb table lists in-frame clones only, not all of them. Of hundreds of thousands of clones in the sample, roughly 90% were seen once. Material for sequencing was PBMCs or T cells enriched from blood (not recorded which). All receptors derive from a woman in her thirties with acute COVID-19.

Written as DNA, the CDR3 is TGCAGCGTTGCTACAGGGCTAGATGGCTACACCTTC. Translation gives CSVATGLDGYTF. The chain has TRBV29-1 and TRBJ1-2, with D possibly matching TRBD1 (6 bases). This CDR3 contains 12 residues. In germline, CDR1 is SQVTM, CDR2 ANQGSEA. Trimming left V 4 bases short and J 6 bases short, with 12 bases between.

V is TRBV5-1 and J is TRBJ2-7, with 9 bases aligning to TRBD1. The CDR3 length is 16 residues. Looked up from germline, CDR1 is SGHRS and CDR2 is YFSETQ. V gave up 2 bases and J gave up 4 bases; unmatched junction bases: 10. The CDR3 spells CASSFFGTGTIYEQYF. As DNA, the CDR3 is TGCGCCAGCAGCTTCTTCGGGACAGGGACGATTTACGAGCAGTACTTC.

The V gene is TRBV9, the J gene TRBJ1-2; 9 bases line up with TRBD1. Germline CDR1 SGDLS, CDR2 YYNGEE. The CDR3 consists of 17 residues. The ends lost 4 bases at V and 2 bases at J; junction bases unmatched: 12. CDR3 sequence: CASSLTPGQGRNYGYTF. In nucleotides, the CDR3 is TGTGCCAGCAGCTTAACCCCCGGACAGGGGCGGAACTATGGCTACACCTTC.

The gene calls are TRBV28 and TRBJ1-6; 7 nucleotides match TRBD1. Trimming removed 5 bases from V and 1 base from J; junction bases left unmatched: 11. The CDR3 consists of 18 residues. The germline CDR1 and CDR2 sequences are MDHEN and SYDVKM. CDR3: CASSPRQGFGSYNSPLHF. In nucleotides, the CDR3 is TGTGCCAGCAGTCCTCGACAGGGTTTTGGTTCCTATAATTCACCCCTCCACTTT.

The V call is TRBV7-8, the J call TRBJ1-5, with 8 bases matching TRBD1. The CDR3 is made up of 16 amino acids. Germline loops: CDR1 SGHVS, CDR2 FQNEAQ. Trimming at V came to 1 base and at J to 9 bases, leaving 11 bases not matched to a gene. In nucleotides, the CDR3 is TGTGCCAGCAGCTTAGGGTTCAGACAGGGGTTAGGGCCCCAGCATTTT. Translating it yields CASSLGFRQGLGPQHF. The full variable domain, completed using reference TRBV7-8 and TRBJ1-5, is GAGVSQSPRYKVAKRGQDVALRCDPISGHVSLFWYQQALGQGPEFLTYFQNEAQLDKSGLPSDRFFAERPEGSVSTLKIQRTQQEDSAVYLCASSLGFRQGLGPQHFGDGTRLSIL.

The CDR3 loop is CASSFRQDVAYEQYF. The CDR3 coding sequence is TGTGCCAGCAGTTTCAGACAGGACGTAGCCTACGAGCAGTACTTC. The gene calls are TRBV7-9 and TRBJ2-7, with a tentative D call TRBD1 (6 bases). The germline gives CDR1 SEHNR, CDR2 FQNEAQ (reference sequence). Trimming took 6 bases from V and 2 from J, leaving 17 bases between them. The CDR3 has 15 amino acids. The entire variable domain, with the rest obtained from reference TRBV7-9 and TRBJ2-7, is as follows: DTGVSQNPRHKITKRGQNVTFRCDPISEHNRLYWYRQTLGQGPEFLTYFQNEAQLEKSRLLSDRFSAERPKGSFSTLEIQRTEQGDSAMYLCASSFRQDVAYEQYFGPGTRLTVT.

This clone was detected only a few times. CDR3 DNA: TGTGCCAGTAGTATCGATGGCAGCTCCTACGAGCAGTACTTC. This sequence encodes CASSIDGSSYEQYF. The V call is TRBV19, the J call TRBJ2-7; D remains unclear. This CDR3 is built from 14 residues. Germline V gene lookup returns CDR1 LNHDA and CDR2 SQIVND (reference sequence). V lost 3 bases, J lost 0 bases, and 9 bases lay in between.